This T cell receptor (beta chain) was found in a study of identical twins. V was pared by 1 base and J by 5 bases, with 11 bases between. The CDR3 covers 14 residues. Per germline, CDR1 MGHRA and CDR2 YSYEKL. MiXCR, run by TCRdb on the 5' RACE reads, gives a single entry per CDR3 protein. The data show roughly 540,000 distinct CDR3 sequences, about 20% seen once. This clonotype was seen a few times. This sample was shared with a second study, whose subject was T cells expressing NK-cell markers.

The rearrangement uses TRBV4-1 and TRBJ2-5, with unresolved D. The source is a woman aged 18-29 years in good health. The specimen was CD4+ T cells sorted from blood. CDR3 region: CASSQGGMVETQYF. The CDR3 coding sequence is TGCGCCAGCAGCCAAGGGGGTATGGTTGAGACCCAGTACTTC.